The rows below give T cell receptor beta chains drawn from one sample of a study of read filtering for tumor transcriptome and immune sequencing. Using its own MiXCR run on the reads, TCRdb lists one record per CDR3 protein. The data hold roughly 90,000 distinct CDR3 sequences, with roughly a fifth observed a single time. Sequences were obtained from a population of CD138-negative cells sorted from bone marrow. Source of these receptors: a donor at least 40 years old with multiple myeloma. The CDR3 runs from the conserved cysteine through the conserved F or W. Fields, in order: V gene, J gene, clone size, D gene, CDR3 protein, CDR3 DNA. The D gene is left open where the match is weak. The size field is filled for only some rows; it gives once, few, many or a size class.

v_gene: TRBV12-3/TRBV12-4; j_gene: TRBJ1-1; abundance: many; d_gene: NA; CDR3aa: CASSSTGVNTEAFF; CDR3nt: TGTGCCAGCAGTTCTACAGGAGTGAACACTGAAGCTTTCTTT
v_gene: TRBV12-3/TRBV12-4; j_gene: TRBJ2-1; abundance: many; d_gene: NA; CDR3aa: CASRSSGNNEQFF; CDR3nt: TGTGCCAGCCGCTCCTCAGGGAACAATGAGCAGTTCTTC
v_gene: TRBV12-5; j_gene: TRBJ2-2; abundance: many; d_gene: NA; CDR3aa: CASGSDSPITGELFF; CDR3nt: TGTGCTAGTGGTTCGGACTCCCCTATCACCGGGGAGCTGTTTTTT
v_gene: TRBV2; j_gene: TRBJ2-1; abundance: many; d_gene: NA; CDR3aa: CASKKVAGYNEQFF; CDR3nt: TGTGCCAGCAAGAAGGTGGCAGGGTACAATGAGCAGTTCTTC
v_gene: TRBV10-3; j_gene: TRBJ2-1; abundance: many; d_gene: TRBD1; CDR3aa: CAIRGQGETNEQFF; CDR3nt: TGTGCCATCAGGGGACAGGGGGAGACGAATGAGCAGTTCTTC
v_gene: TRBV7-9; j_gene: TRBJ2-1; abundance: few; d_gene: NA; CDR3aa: CASSLGGQIDEQFF; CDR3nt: TGTGCCAGCAGCCTTGGGGGCCAGATAGATGAGCAGTTCTTC
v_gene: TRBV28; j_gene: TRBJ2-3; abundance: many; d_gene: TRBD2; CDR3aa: CASSPYGRGAPDTQYF; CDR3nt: TGTGCCAGCAGCCCCTACGGGCGGGGGGCCCCCGATACGCAGTATTTT
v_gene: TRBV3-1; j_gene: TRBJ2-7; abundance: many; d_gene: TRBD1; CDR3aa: CASSPGQGEQYF; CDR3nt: TGTGCCAGCAGCCCAGGACAGGGCGAGCAGTACTTC
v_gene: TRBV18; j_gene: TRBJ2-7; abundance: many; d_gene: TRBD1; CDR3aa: CASSRGTGGTYEQYF; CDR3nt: TGTGCCAGCAGCCGTGGGACAGGGGGGACCTACGAGCAGTACTTC
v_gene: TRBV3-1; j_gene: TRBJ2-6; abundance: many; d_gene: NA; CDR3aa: CASSVVGGANVLTF; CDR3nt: TGTGCCAGCAGTGTTGTTGGTGGGGCCAACGTCCTGACTTTC
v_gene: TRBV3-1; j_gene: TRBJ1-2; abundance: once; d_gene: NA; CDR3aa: CASSQDLQGLYGYTF; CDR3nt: TGTGCCAGCAGCCAAGACCTACAGGGCCTCTATGGCTACACCTTC
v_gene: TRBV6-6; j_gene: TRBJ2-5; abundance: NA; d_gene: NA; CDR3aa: CASRTGTFPFETQYF; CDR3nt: TGTGCCAGCAGAACCGGGACTTTCCCGTTTGAGACCCAGTACTTC
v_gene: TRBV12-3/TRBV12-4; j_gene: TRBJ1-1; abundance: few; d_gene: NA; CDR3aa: CASSLRTGNTEAFF; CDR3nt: TGTGCCAGCAGTTTACGGACGGGGAACACTGAAGCTTTCTTT
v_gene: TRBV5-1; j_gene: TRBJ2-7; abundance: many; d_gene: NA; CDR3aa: CASSKEQYLYEQYF; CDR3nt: TGCGCCAGCAGCAAAGAGCAGTATCTCTACGAGCAGTACTTC
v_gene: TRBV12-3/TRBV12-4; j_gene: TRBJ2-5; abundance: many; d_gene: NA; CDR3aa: CASSLAGSSTETQYF; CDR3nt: TGTGCCAGCAGTTTAGCGGGGTCAAGTACGGAGACCCAGTACTTC
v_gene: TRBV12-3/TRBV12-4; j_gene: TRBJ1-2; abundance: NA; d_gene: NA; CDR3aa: CASSLDPGSYGYTF; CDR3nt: TGTGCCAGCAGTCTTGATCCGGGCTCCTATGGCTACACCTTC
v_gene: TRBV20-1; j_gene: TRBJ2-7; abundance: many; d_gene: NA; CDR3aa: CSASDSVTYEQYF; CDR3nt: TGCAGTGCTAGTGACAGTGTAACCTACGAGCAGTACTTC
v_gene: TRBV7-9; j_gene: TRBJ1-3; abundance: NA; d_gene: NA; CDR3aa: CASSSRGDGNTIYF; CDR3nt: TGTGCCAGCAGCAGCCGGGGCGATGGAAACACCATATATTTT
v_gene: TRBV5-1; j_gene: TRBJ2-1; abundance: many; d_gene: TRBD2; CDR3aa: CASSAVEASGYNEQFF; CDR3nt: TGCGCCAGCAGCGCTGTCGAGGCTAGCGGATACAATGAGCAGTTCTTC
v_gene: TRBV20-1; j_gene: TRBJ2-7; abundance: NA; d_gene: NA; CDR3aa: CSARPSDEQYF; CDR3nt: TGCAGTGCTAGGCCATCTGACGAGCAGTACTTC
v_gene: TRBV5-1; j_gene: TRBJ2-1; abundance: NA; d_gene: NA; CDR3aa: CASSLQGRGNEQFF; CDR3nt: TGCGCCAGCAGCTTACAGGGTAGGGGCAATGAGCAGTTCTTC
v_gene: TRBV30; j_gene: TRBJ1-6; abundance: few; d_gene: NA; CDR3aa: CACRSGSPLHF; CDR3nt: TGTGCCTGCCGTTCCGGGTCACCCCTCCACTTT
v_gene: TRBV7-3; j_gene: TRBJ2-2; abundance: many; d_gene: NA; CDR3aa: CASRPGPTLPNTGELFF; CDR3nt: TGTGCCAGCAGGCCGGGACCAACACTTCCGAACACCGGGGAGCTGTTTTTT
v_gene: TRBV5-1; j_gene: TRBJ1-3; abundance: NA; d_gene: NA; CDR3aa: CASSLGGTGNTIYF; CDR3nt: TGCGCCAGCAGCTTGGGAGGGACTGGAAACACCATATATTTT
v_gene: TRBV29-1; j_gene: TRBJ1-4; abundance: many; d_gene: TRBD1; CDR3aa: CSAQGQGFNEKLFF; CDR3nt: TGCAGCGCCCAAGGACAGGGCTTTAATGAAAAACTGTTTTTT
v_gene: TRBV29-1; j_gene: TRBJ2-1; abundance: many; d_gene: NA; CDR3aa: CSVDRGGNEQFF; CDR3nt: TGCAGCGTTGACAGAGGCGGGAATGAGCAGTTCTTC
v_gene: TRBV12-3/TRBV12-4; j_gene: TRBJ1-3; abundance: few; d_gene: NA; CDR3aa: CASSPQEGNTIYF; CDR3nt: TGTGCCAGCAGCCCACAGGAGGGAAACACCATATATTTT
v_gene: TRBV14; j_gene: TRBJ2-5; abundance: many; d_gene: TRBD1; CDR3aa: CASSQEMGRGETQYF; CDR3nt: TGTGCCAGCAGCCAAGAAATGGGCAGGGGGGAGACCCAGTACTTC
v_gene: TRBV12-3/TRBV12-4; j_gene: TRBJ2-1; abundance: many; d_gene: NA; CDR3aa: CASSLPQNEQSF; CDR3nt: TGTGCCAGCAGTTTACCCCAGAATGAGCAGTCCTTC
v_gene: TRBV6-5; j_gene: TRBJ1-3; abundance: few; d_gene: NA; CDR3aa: CASSYSRTPGNTIYF; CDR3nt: TGTGCCAGCAGTTACTCGAGGACTCCTGGAAACACCATATATTTT
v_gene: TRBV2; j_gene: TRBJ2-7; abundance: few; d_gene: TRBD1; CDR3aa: CASARTGYYEQYF; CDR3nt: TGTGCCAGCGCCCGGACAGGGTACTACGAGCAGTACTTC
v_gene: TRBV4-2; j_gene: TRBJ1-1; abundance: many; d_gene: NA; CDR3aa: CASSHPIRGTPAEAFF; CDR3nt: TGTGCCAGCAGCCACCCCATACGGGGGACCCCGGCTGAAGCTTTCTTT
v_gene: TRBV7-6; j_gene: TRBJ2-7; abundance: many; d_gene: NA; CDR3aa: CASSPRTAPSYEQYF; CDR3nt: TGTGCCAGCAGCCCCCGGACAGCTCCATCCTACGAGCAGTACTTC
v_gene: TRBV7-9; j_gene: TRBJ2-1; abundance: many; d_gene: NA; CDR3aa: CASSSRAGGRSSYNEQFF; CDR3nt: TGTGCCAGCAGCTCGAGGGCTGGGGGCCGCAGCTCCTACAATGAGCAGTTCTTC
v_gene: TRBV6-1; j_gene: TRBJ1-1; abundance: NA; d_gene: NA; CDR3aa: CASRRPENTEAFF; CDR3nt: TGTGCCAGCAGGAGGCCGGAGAACACTGAAGCTTTCTTT
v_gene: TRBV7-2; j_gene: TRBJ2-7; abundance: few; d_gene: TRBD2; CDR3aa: CASSSQLAGALEQYF; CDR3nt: TGTGCCAGCAGCTCCCAACTAGCGGGGGCCCTGGAGCAGTACTTC
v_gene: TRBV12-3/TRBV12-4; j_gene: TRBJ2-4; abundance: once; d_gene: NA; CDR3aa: CASSLMDLAKNIQYF; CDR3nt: TGTGCCAGCAGTTTAATGGACCTAGCCAAAAACATTCAGTACTTC